This TCR beta chain was retrieved from a study of T cells after yellow fever vaccination. Overall study findings and caveats: Post-booster samples contained most primary-vaccination clones (around 95% CD4, about 90% CD8).

The CDR3 has 17 amino acids. V lost 0 bases and J lost 0, with 12 bases in between. From germline, CDR1 is KGHSH and CDR2 LQKENI. TCRdb fed the 5' RACE reads into MiXCR, producing one record per CDR3 protein. The sample gives 620,000 or so distinct CDR3 sequences, 17% of which show up once; 15% to 20% is in the top ten. For this clonotype: The target antigen is unknown.

The rearrangement uses TRBV18 and TRBJ2-4; D ambiguous. The clonotype originates from a man aged 18-30 years who received the YFV17D yellow fever vaccine. The specimen comprised PBMCs, sampled 5 days after the first yellow fever vaccination. CDR3 nucleotides: TGTGCCAGCTCACCACCGGTGATAGGCATAGCCAAAAACATTCAGTACTTC. Translating it yields CASSPPVIGIAKNIQYF.